The 26 T cell receptor beta chains given below trace back to one sample, sequenced in a study of T cell repertoires in cytomegalovirus infection. TCRdb reanalysed the reads using MiXCR and keeps one entry per CDR3 protein. The table has under 300,000 distinct CDR3 sequences, more than 9% seen once. What was sequenced was PBMCs. These receptors all stem from a human donor in good health (CMV status not recorded). Some clones in this sample may be carry-over from other donors' samples.

This clonotype was seen more than once but under ten times. V and J are TRBV14 and TRBJ1-2; 7 nucleotides agree with TRBD1. The CDR3 is 14 residues long. Losses at the gene ends were 0 bases for V and 5 bases for J; bases not matched to a gene: 3. The germline CDR1 and CDR2 sequences are SGHDN and FVKESK. CDR3 in DNA: TGTGCCAGCAGCCAAGAATTACAGGGGTATGGCTACACCTTC. Translated, it gives CASSQELQGYGYTF.

This clonotype was detected a few times. The chain has TRBV7-2 and TRBJ2-4, with TRBD1 matching 10 bases. V was pared by 3 bases and J by 6 bases, with 5 bases of the junction left unmatched. CDR1 is SGHTA and CDR2 is FQGNSA in the germline V gene. The CDR3 is 15 residues long. CDR3 coding DNA: TGTGCCAGCAGCTTTGGACAGGGGGTGATAAACATTCAGTACTTC. Amino acids: CASSFGQGVINIQYF.

The table lists this clonotype with many counts. The rearrangement uses TRBV7-8 and TRBJ2-1, with D perhaps TRBD2 (5 bases). The CDR3 length is 14 residues. The germline CDR1 and CDR2 sequences are SGHVS and FQNEAQ. Trimming took off 2 bases at V and 10 bases at J, with 15 bases between the two ends. DNA of the CDR3: TGTGCCAGCAGCTTAATGGGCTCAACGGGGGAGCAGTTCTTC. This gives the protein CASSLMGSTGEQFF.

This clonotype was counted many times. The chain's CDR3 is CASSKGGLEQPQHF. CDR3 coding DNA: TGTGCCAGCAGCAAAGGAGGGTTGGAGCAGCCCCAGCATTTT. The chain employs TRBV7-9 and TRBJ1-5; no clear D. CDR1 and CDR2 (germline): SEHNR, FQNEAQ (reference sequence). The V gene lost 5 bases and the J gene lost 7 bases, with 15 bases spanning the gap. The CDR3 has 14 amino acids.

This clonotype was seen at least ten times. This chain connects TRBV28 to TRBJ2-2; 11 nucleotides line up with TRBD2. This CDR3 contains 19 residues. From germline, CDR1 is MDHEN and CDR2 SYDVKM. V dropped 5 bases and J dropped 1; count of bases not matched to a gene: 12. CDR3 coding DNA: TGTGCCAGCAGTAATATAGGGGAAGGGACTAGCGGGAACACCGGGGAGCTGTTTTTT. As protein: CASSNIGEGTSGNTGELFF.

This clonotype occurred many times. In DNA, the CDR3 is TGTGCCAGCAGTGCGGGCGGGGGTAACTATGGCTACACCTTC. Translation gives CASSAGGGNYGYTF. The rearrangement joins TRBV28 to TRBJ1-2; D may be TRBD1 (5 bases). From germline, CDR1 is MDHEN and CDR2 SYDVKM. The CDR3 has 14 residues. V lost 5 bases, J lost 1 base, and 11 bases lay in between.

This clonotype was seen many times. The chain joins TRBV11-2 to TRBJ2-7; D ambiguous. The V gene lost 2 bases and the J gene lost 3 bases, with 11 bases spanning the gap. This CDR3 is built from 14 residues. Germline CDR1 is SGHAT and CDR2 is FQNNGV. CDR3 nucleotides: TGTGCCAGCAGCTTAAAACCGAGTCTCTACGAGCAGTACTTC. This sequence encodes CASSLKPSLYEQYF.

Comments on this clonotype: One base away lies a much larger clone, so this may be a sequencing read error. The J gene is TRBJ2-1, the V gene TRBV5-4, with D possibly TRBD1 on 6 matching bases. In germline, CDR1 is SGHNT, CDR2 YYREEE (reference sequence). This CDR3 comprises 14 residues. The chain's CDR3 is CASSLAQGYKEQFF. CDR3 nucleotides: TGTGCCAGCAGCTTGGCGCAGGGGTACAAGGAGCAGTTCTTC.

The chain recombines TRBV12-3 or TRBV12-4 with TRBJ1-5, with D tentatively TRBD1 (5 bases). This CDR3 contains 12 residues. The V gene lost 5 bases and the J gene lost 6 bases, with 8 bases spanning the gap. CDR3: CASSTQGQPQHF. The CDR3 DNA is TGTGCCAGCAGTACCCAGGGTCAGCCCCAGCATTTT.

This clonotype was seen a few times. The chain uses TRBV18 and TRBJ1-2, with 7 bases matching TRBD1. This CDR3 region has 16 residues. V shed 2 bases, J shed 1 base, and the junction held 7 bases outside the gene matches. CDR1 KGHSH and CDR2 LQKENI come from the germline V gene. CDR3 loop: CASSPDKTGINYGYTF. CDR3 DNA sequence: TGTGCCAGCTCACCAGACAAGACAGGGATTAACTATGGCTACACCTTC.

This clonotype was seen many times. The V and J genes are TRBV12-3 or TRBV12-4 and TRBJ1-1, with D unresolved. The CDR3 length is 13 residues. The V gene lost 3 bases and the J gene lost 4 bases, with 9 bases spanning the gap. The CDR3 sequence is CASSLVAGTEAFF. In DNA form, the CDR3 reads TGTGCCAGCAGTTTGGTGGCTGGCACTGAAGCTTTCTTT.

This clonotype occurred many times. This rearrangement joins TRBV7-2 to TRBJ1-4; no definite D call. V was trimmed by 2 bases and J by 2 bases, leaving 6 bases between them. CDR3 size: 14 residues. Germline V lookup: CDR1 SGHTA, CDR2 FQGNSA. The DNA for the CDR3 is TGTGCCAGCAGCTTATCGCGCACTAATGAAAAACTGTTTTTT. Residues: CASSLSRTNEKLFF.

This chain uses TRBV7-9 with TRBJ1-5, with D unresolved. The V gene lost 5 bases and the J gene lost 0 bases, with 14 bases spanning the gap. Germline lookup yields CDR1 SEHNR and CDR2 FQNEAQ (reference sequence). This CDR3 comprises 16 residues. The CDR3: CASSRAAGNSNQPQHF. DNA for the CDR3: TGTGCCAGCAGCCGGGCGGCGGGAAATAGCAATCAGCCCCAGCATTTT.

There are a few counts of this clonotype. The rearrangement joins TRBV11-3 to TRBJ2-2, with no clear D. V lost 4 bases to trimming and J lost 7 bases, with 4 bases between them. Germline CDR1 SGHNT, CDR2 YENEEA. CDR3 length equals 11 residues. DNA of the CDR3: TGTGCCAGCAGCTGGGGCGGGGAGCTGTTTTTT. This codes for CASSWGGELFF.

The chain recombines TRBV20-1 with TRBJ2-2; no reliable D call. The CDR3 covers 15 residues. Germline loops: CDR1 DFQATT, CDR2 SNEGSKA (reference sequence). V lost 1 base and J lost 5, with 14 bases in between. DNA for the CDR3: TGCAGTGCTAGAGCTATAGGCCCGCGAACCGGGGAGCTGTTTTTT. The encoded protein is CSARAIGPRTGELFF.

This clonotype was seen many times. The chain joins TRBV6-5 to TRBJ2-3, with 8 bases that match TRBD2. Trimming took 8 bases from V and 4 from J; bases not matched to a gene: 11. The CDR3 has 15 residues. Germline CDR1 reads MNHEY; CDR2 reads SVGAGI. CDR3 in amino acids: CASPTGGRGPDTQYF. CDR3 DNA sequence: TGTGCCAGCCCCACGGGAGGGAGGGGCCCAGATACGCAGTATTTT.

The rearrangement links TRBV5-1 to TRBJ2-7; 7 nucleotides agree with TRBD2. Germline trimming cut 4 bases from V and 0 bases from J; bases unmatched to any gene: 4. CDR3 length: 14 residues. CDR1 and CDR2 (germline): SGHRS, YFSETQ. The CDR3 DNA is TGCGCCAGCAGCGGGGGGGGGGACTCCTACGAGCAGTACTTC. Residues: CASSGGGDSYEQYF. The full variable domain, in which reference TRBV5-1 and TRBJ2-7 provide the parts outside the CDR3, is KAGVTQTPRYLIKTRGQQVTLSCSPISGHRSVSWYQQTPGQGLQFLFEYFSETQRNKGNFPGRFSGRQFSNSRSEMNVSTLELGDSALYLCASSGGGDSYEQYFGPGTRLTVT.

This clonotype was recorded many times. The CDR3 carries no conserved terminal phenylalanine or tryptophan, so it likely arises from a read error. No DNA is shown, since the ends of the CDR3 on it are uncertain; the CDR3 is the one TCRdb lists. The chain uses TRBV7-2 and TRBJ1-2; the DNA was not compared with TRBD1, the D call given in the table. The CDR3 length equals 13 residues, ends included. CDR1 is SGHTA and CDR2 is FQGNSA in the germline V gene. The CDR3: CASSLASATPWVL.

This clonotype has only a few counts. This chain uses TRBV25-1 with TRBJ1-3; D call uncertain. From germline, CDR1 is MGHDK and CDR2 SYGVNS. The CDR3 is 17 residues long. V was cut by 5 bases and J by 0 bases, with 17 bases left in between. CDR3 sequence reads: CASSKGSGIFSGNTIYF. CDR3 sequence (DNA): TGTGCCAGCAGTAAAGGTAGCGGTATCTTCTCTGGAAACACCATATATTTT.

This clonotype was seen at least ten times. The J gene is TRBJ2-3, the V gene TRBV7-2, with 10 bases that match TRBD1. The CDR3 spans 17 residues. Germline V CDR1 and CDR2: SGHTA, FQGNSA. The V segment lost 5 bases and the J segment 4 bases; nucleotides outside the gene matches: 12. The CDR3 coding sequence is TGTGCCAGCAGCGGGCGATCACGGGACAGGGGTGCAGATACGCAGTATTTT. This translates into CASSGRSRDRGADTQYF.

This clonotype was observed a single time. The chain joins TRBV29-1 to TRBJ2-7; D not certain. This CDR3 region has 13 residues. Germline V gene data show CDR1 as SQVTM and CDR2 as ANQGSEA. Between the trimmed V and J ends, which lost 4 bases and 0 bases, there was a span of 10 bases. Here the CDR3 DNA reads TGCAGCGTTGGCTCCGCCAGCTCCTACGAGCAGTACTTC. Its translation is CSVGSASSYEQYF.

This clonotype showed up many times. The chain employs TRBV19 and TRBJ2-1; 7 nucleotides align to TRBD2. Germline CDR1 and CDR2: LNHDA and SQIVND (reference sequence). V shed 10 bases and J 5 bases; nucleotides not matched to a gene: 5. The CDR3 contains 12 residues. CDR3 nucleotide sequence: TGTGCCACCGAGGGACTAAACAATGAGCAGTTCTTC. It yields the protein CATEGLNNEQFF.

The rearrangement links TRBV3-1 to TRBJ2-7, with 9 bases aligning to TRBD1. The CDR3 consists of 15 residues. The V and J ends lost 2 bases and 4 bases, in that order; junction bases with no gene match: 6. The V gene's germline CDR1 is LGHDT and CDR2 YNNKEL (reference sequence). CDR3 coding DNA: TGTGCCAGCAGCCAATTATCGACAGGGGGATACGAGCAGTACTTC. Amino acids: CASSQLSTGGYEQYF.

This clonotype was counted a few times. The V gene is TRBV20-1, the J gene TRBJ1-5; 7 bases line up with TRBD1. Germline V gene lookup returns CDR1 DFQATT and CDR2 SNEGSKA (reference sequence). There are 12 residues in the CDR3. The V gene end was trimmed by 5 bases and the J gene end by 6 bases; junction bases not matched to a gene: 4. The CDR3 region is CSARTGAQPQHF. In nucleotides, the CDR3 is TGCAGTGCTCGAACAGGGGCTCAGCCCCAGCATTTT.

This clonotype has at least ten counts. The chain joins TRBV7-8 to TRBJ2-7; 8 bases fit TRBD1. CDR3 size: 15 residues. Trimming cost V 2 bases and J 0 bases; bases outside gene matches: 3. CDR1 and CDR2 (germline): SGHVS, FQNEAQ. The chain's CDR3 is CASSLRGQASYEQYF. Here the CDR3 DNA reads TGTGCCAGCAGCTTAAGGGGACAGGCCTCCTACGAGCAGTACTTC.

At least ten counts were recorded for this clonotype. The chain joins TRBV7-2 to TRBJ2-2, with TRBD2 identical over 7 bases. Germline values: CDR1 SGHTA, CDR2 FQGNSA. The ends lost 1 base at V and 4 bases at J; junction bases unmatched: 3. CDR3 length: 15 residues. CDR3 in amino acids: CASSLEGTTTGELFF. DNA of the CDR3: TGTGCCAGCAGCTTAGAGGGGACTACCACCGGGGAGCTGTTTTTT.